What follows are 30 T cell receptor beta chains derived from one specimen sequenced in a study of blood T cells in healthy people across ages. The second PCR ran 7 to 11 cycles with a sample-barcoded 5' primer and J-beta primers. Via MiXCR, TCRdb re-called the 5' RACE reads, giving one row per CDR3 protein. The data hold over 1,500,000 distinct CDR3 sequences, with roughly two fifths observed a single time. The sequenced sample consisted of blood. Receptor source: a human donor in good health.

A few counts support this clonotype. V usage is TRBV29-1 and J usage is TRBJ1-2; D is perhaps TRBD1 (6 bases). The CDR3 has 11 residues. From germline, CDR1 is SQVTM and CDR2 ANQGSEA. V lost 1 base and J lost 9, with 9 bases in between. The CDR3 DNA follows: TGCAGCGTTGAAGGGACAGAGAGCTACACCTTC. Translation: CSVEGTESYTF.

V is TRBV7-2 and J is TRBJ2-1, with 7 bases that match TRBD1. The DNA matches TRBJ2-7 better at its end, which makes the J call doubtful. This CDR3 spans 14 amino acids. Per the germline V gene, CDR1 is SGHTA and CDR2 is FQGNSA. The CDR3 DNA reads TGTGCCAGCAGCTTCGTGGACAGGACCCACGAGCAGTACTTC. Protein sequence: CASSFVDRTHEQYF.

V gene TRBV6-6 combines with J gene TRBJ1-4; TRBD1 is a possible D gene (6 bases). With 5 bases removed from V and 7 bases from J, the gap between germline ends came to 11 bases. Germline lookup yields CDR1 MNHNY and CDR2 SVGAGI (reference sequence). This CDR3 is built from 13 residues. The CDR3 nucleotides read TGTGCCAGCAGTCCTTCCAGGGGTGAAAAACTGTTTTTT. Translation: CASSPSRGEKLFF.

The genes are TRBV4-2 and TRBJ1-1, with a tentative D call TRBD1 (5 bases). CDR3 length: 16 amino acids. Trimming pared 0 bases from V and 0 bases from J, leaving 11 bases between. CDR1 is LGHNA and CDR2 is YNFKEQ in the germline V gene. The chain's CDR3 is CASSQDYGQVNTEAFF. CDR3 in DNA: TGTGCCAGCAGCCAAGATTACGGACAAGTGAACACTGAAGCTTTCTTT.

The rearrangement joins TRBV13 to TRBJ1-5, with D tentatively TRBD1 (5 bases). The CDR3 spans 17 residues. Trimming pared 5 bases from V and 3 bases from J, leaving 20 bases between. CDR1 and CDR2 (germline): PRHDT, FYEKMQ (reference sequence). As DNA, the CDR3 is TGTGCCAGCAGCAAAAGGGACCGAAGCAGCATCAATCAGCCCCAGCATTTT. Amino acid sequence: CASSKRDRSSINQPQHF.

V usage is TRBV10-3 and J usage is TRBJ1-2, with D maybe TRBD1 (5 bases). Germline CDR1 reads ENHRY; CDR2 reads SYGVKD. This CDR3 has 12 amino acids. The germline V and J ends were trimmed by 9 bases and 4 bases, with 12 bases remaining between them. The CDR3 spells CAILTGGYGYTF. As DNA, the CDR3 is TGTGCCATACTCACGGGGGGCTATGGCTACACCTTC.

The chain links TRBV7-2 to TRBJ1-5; tentatively, D is TRBD1 (6 bases). This CDR3 has 14 residues. Germline V CDR1 and CDR2: SGHTA, FQGNSA. Trimming cost V 4 bases and J 7 bases, with 14 bases left between them. CDR3 DNA sequence: TGTGCCAGCAGCTCCAGACGGGGGGCCCAGCCCCAGCATTTT. Its translation is CASSSRRGAQPQHF. Drawing the rest from reference TRBV7-2 and TRBJ1-5, the complete variable domain is GAGVSQSPSNKVTEKGKDVELRCDPISGHTALYWYRQSLGQGLEFLIYFQGNSAPDKSGLPSDRFSAERTGGSVSTLTIQRTQQEDSAVYLCASSSRRGAQPQHFGDGTRLSIL.

The chain is built from TRBV12-3 or TRBV12-4 and TRBJ1-2; 7 bases fit TRBD1. This CDR3 spans 14 amino acids. Trimming removed 5 bases from V and 6 bases from J; junction bases left unmatched: 9. The CDR3: CASSPTGAPNGYTF. DNA for the CDR3: TGTGCCAGCAGTCCCACAGGGGCCCCAAATGGCTACACCTTC.

CDR3 loop: CASSPTMRTGELFF. CDR3 DNA: TGTGCCAGCAGCCCCACGATGCGGACCGGGGAGCTGTTTTTT. This sequence joins TRBV9 and TRBJ2-2; D remains ambiguous. This CDR3 contains 14 residues. Trimming cost V 4 bases and J 5 bases, with 12 bases left between them. Germline-derived CDR1 and CDR2 are SGDLS and YYNGEE. Variable domain in full (rest from reference TRBV9 and TRBJ2-2): DSGVTQTPKHLITATGQRVTLRCSPRSGDLSVYWYQQSLDQGLQFLIQYYNGEERAKGNILERFSAQQFPDLHSELNLSSLELGDSALYFCASSPTMRTGELFFGEGSRLTVL.

This clonotype was detected many times. The chain employs TRBV25-1 and TRBJ2-5, with 7 bases that match TRBD2. The germline V gene has CDR1 MGHDK and CDR2 SYGVNS. The length of the CDR3 is 15 residues. The V gene end was trimmed by 7 bases and the J gene end by 0 bases; junction bases not matched to a gene: 8. The CDR3: CASTPGGRYQETQYF. The DNA of the CDR3 is TGTGCCAGCACCCCGGGCGGGAGATACCAAGAGACCCAGTACTTC.

Many counts were recorded for this clonotype. The chain has TRBV15 and TRBJ2-6; tentatively, D is TRBD1 or TRBD2 (5 bases each). The CDR3 is 17 amino acids. CDR1 is LNHNV, CDR2 YYDKDF, per germline (reference sequence). Trimming took off 1 base at V and 1 base at J, with 11 bases between the two ends. CDR3 region: CATSRGGTGSGANVLTF. The CDR3 DNA follows: TGTGCCACCAGCAGAGGAGGGACCGGTTCTGGGGCCAACGTCCTGACTTTC.

This chain uses TRBV4-2 with TRBJ1-2; TRBD1 aligns across 9 bases. The trim removed 5 bases at V and 7 bases at J, leaving 8 bases unmatched. Germline V gene sequence: CDR1 LGHNA, CDR2 YNFKEQ. This CDR3 region has 14 residues. CDR3 sequence reads: CASSKGQGETGYTF. The CDR3 DNA reads as TGTGCCAGCAGCAAGGGACAGGGAGAAACTGGCTACACCTTC.

This clonotype was seen just once. The V and J genes are TRBV24-1 and TRBJ2-1, with 9 bases identical to TRBD1. Trimming cost V 6 bases and J 9 bases; bases outside gene matches: 11. Germline CDR1 reads KGHDR; CDR2 reads SFDVKD. The CDR3 is made up of 15 amino acids. CDR3 loop: CATSIRDRVWGEQFF. The CDR3 DNA reads TGTGCCACCAGTATCAGGGACAGGGTTTGGGGTGAGCAGTTCTTC.

As to this clonotype: At one end, the junction sequence differs from germline, possibly due to a read error. CDR3 protein: CASRKGGTDAQYF. CDR3 DNA: TGTGCCAGCAGAAAGGGGGGGACAGATGCGCAGTATTTT. The chain joins TRBV6-5 to TRBJ2-3; D is tentatively TRBD1 or TRBD2 (7 bases each). Looked up from germline, CDR1 is MNHEY and CDR2 is SVGAGI. This CDR3 comprises 13 residues.

CDR3 nucleotides: TGCAGTGCTAGATGGTCCACGTACCAAGAGACCCAGTACTTC. Protein sequence: CSARWSTYQETQYF. V gene TRBV20-1 combines with J gene TRBJ2-5; D remains ambiguous. Trimming left V 2 bases short and J 0 bases short, with 10 bases between. Germline values: CDR1 DFQATT, CDR2 SNEGSKA (reference sequence). The CDR3 sequence is 14 residues long.

J is TRBJ2-7 and V is TRBV5-1, with D possibly being TRBD1 or TRBD2 (5 bases each). Between the trimmed V and J ends, which lost 2 bases and 0 bases, there was a span of 18 bases. The length of the CDR3 is 17 residues. CDR1 is SGHRS and CDR2 is YFSETQ in the germline V gene. The CDR3, as DNA: TGCGCCAGCAGCTTTTCGTTCGGGGCAGGAACCTCCTACGAGCAGTACTTC. It yields the protein CASSFSFGAGTSYEQYF.

This clonotype was detected only once. V gene TRBV2 combines with J gene TRBJ2-2; D tentatively fits TRBD1 or TRBD2 (5 bases each). Between the trimmed V and J ends, which lost 8 bases and 0 bases, there was a span of 16 bases. The CDR3 length is 16 residues. CDR1 and CDR2 (germline): SNHLY, FYNNEI. The CDR3 region is CASLGDWTSNTGELFF. In DNA form, the CDR3 reads TGTGCCAGCCTGGGGGATTGGACCTCGAACACCGGGGAGCTGTTTTTT.

This clonotype occurred a few times. J is TRBJ1-5 and V is TRBV4-3; maybe TRBD1 (5 bases). The germline CDR1 and CDR2 sequences are LGHNA and YSLEER. V lost 2 bases, J lost 4 bases, and 9 bases lay in between. The CDR3 has 14 amino acids. This CDR3 is CASSQLGRNQPQHF. CDR3 sequence (DNA): TGCGCCAGCAGCCAACTGGGACGTAATCAGCCCCAGCATTTT.

The J gene is TRBJ2-4, the V gene TRBV12-3 or TRBV12-4; no reliable D call. The CDR3 runs to 16 residues. The V end was cut by 3 bases, the J end by 1 base, with 13 bases between. CDR3 amino acids: CASSLTGPDAKNIQYF. DNA of the CDR3: TGTGCCAGCAGTTTGACGGGCCCGGACGCCAAAAACATTCAGTACTTC.

Only a few counts were recorded for this clonotype. The rearrangement joins TRBV20-1 to TRBJ2-7; D may be TRBD1 or TRBD2 (5 bases each). CDR1 is DFQATT and CDR2 is SNEGSKA in the germline V gene (reference sequence). This CDR3 is built from 14 residues. V was shortened by 5 bases and J by 0 bases, with 14 bases between the two germline ends. CDR3 DNA sequence: TGCAGTGCTCTCCGGGACGGTTTCTCCTACGAGCAGTACTTC. This gives the protein CSALRDGFSYEQYF.

The chain has TRBV5-6 and TRBJ1-5, with D tentatively TRBD1 (5 bases). The CDR3 totals 14 residues. Germline V CDR1 and CDR2: SGHDT, YYEEEE. V lost 3 bases and J 5 bases, leaving 12 bases between the germline ends. In DNA, the CDR3 is TGTGCCAGCAGCTCCCAGGGAGCCGATCAGCCCCAGCATTTT. Protein product: CASSSQGADQPQHF.

This clonotype was seen just once. The chain is built from TRBV12-3 or TRBV12-4 and TRBJ1-5; 9 bases are shared with TRBD1. After removal of 5 bases from V and 2 bases from J, the junction contained 7 bases not matched to a gene. The CDR3 spans 16 residues. In DNA form, the CDR3 reads TGTGCCAGCAGTGCCTACAGGGGGCAGGGCAATCAGCCCCAGCATTTT. Its translation: CASSAYRGQGNQPQHF.

This clonotype was detected a few times. The V call is TRBV11-3, the J call TRBJ2-5; D gene ambiguous. The CDR3 is 14 residues long. CDR1 and CDR2 (germline): SGHNT, YENEEA. V was shortened by 5 bases and J by 7 bases, with 17 bases between the two germline ends. As DNA, the CDR3 is TGTGCCAGCAGCCTCCCCGACATTGGCGGGACCCAGTACTTC. This sequence encodes CASSLPDIGGTQYF.

This clonotype was seen only a few times. The J gene is TRBJ2-1, the V gene TRBV7-9, with D possibly TRBD1 on 6 matching bases. Germline lookup yields CDR1 SEHNR and CDR2 FQNEAQ (reference sequence). The CDR3 covers 15 residues. Trimming pared 1 base from V and 6 bases from J, leaving 13 bases between. The CDR3 is CASSLVQGTINEQFF. The CDR3 nucleotides read TGTGCCAGCAGCTTAGTCCAGGGGACCATCAATGAGCAGTTCTTC.

The V call is TRBV4-1, the J call TRBJ1-1; no clear D. The CDR3 contains 14 residues. Germline CDR1 and CDR2: MGHRA and YSYEKL. Trimming stripped 0 bases from V and 3 bases from J, with 8 bases between. CDR3 nucleotides: TGCGCCAGCAGCCAAGAGGGCAGTGACACTGAAGCTTTCTTT. Translation: CASSQEGSDTEAFF.

A few counts support this clonotype. V is TRBV28 and J is TRBJ2-1, with TRBD2 as a possible D gene (5 bases). With 5 bases removed from V and 5 bases from J, the gap between germline ends came to 19 bases. The CDR3 runs 16 residues. Looked up from germline, CDR1 is MDHEN and CDR2 is SYDVKM. In DNA, the CDR3 is TGTGCCAGCAGTCTCCATCTAGCCGTGAACGACAATGAGCAGTTCTTC. This gives the protein CASSLHLAVNDNEQFF. Variable domain in full (rest from reference TRBV28 and TRBJ2-1): DVKVTQSSRYLVKRTGEKVFLECVQDMDHENMFWYRQDPGLGLRLIYFSYDVKMKEKGDIPEGYSVSREKKERFSLILESASTNQTSMYLCASSLHLAVNDNEQFFGPGTRLTVL.

CDR3 bases: TGCAGTGCTAGAGATCAGGGACAGTTGAAGCCCCAGCATTTT. The encoded protein is CSARDQGQLKPQHF. The V gene is TRBV20-1, the J gene TRBJ1-5; 7 nucleotides agree with TRBD1. Trimming took 0 bases from V and 8 from J; bases not matched to a gene: 7. This CDR3 has 14 residues. Germline CDR1 DFQATT, CDR2 SNEGSKA (reference sequence).

V gene TRBV6-6 combines with J gene TRBJ2-5, with 9 bases identical to TRBD2. V was clipped by 0 bases and J by 4 bases; unmatched bases: 3. The length of the CDR3 is 15 residues. Germline-derived CDR1 and CDR2 are MNHNY and SVGAGI (reference sequence). The CDR3 spells CASSYSGGLAETQYF. DNA of the CDR3: TGTGCCAGCAGTTACTCCGGGGGACTAGCAGAGACCCAGTACTTC.

This chain links TRBV5-5 with TRBJ2-7; D is uncertain. V shed 4 bases and J shed 0 bases, with 14 bases lying between them. The CDR3 has 15 amino acids. Germline CDR1 reads SGHKS; CDR2 reads YYEKEE (reference sequence). The CDR3 bases are TGTGCCAGCAGCCCCGTCTTGGCCGGCTCCTACGAGCAGTACTTC. Its protein product is CASSPVLAGSYEQYF.

The chain uses TRBV12-3 or TRBV12-4 and TRBJ1-2, with unresolved D. V shed 5 bases and J shed 8 bases, with 12 bases lying between them. The CDR3 sequence is 12 residues long. CDR3 DNA sequence: TGTGCCAGCAGTCCCGGCCGCACCGGCTACACCTTC. Translating gives CASSPGRTGYTF.